One and the same sample provided the 8 T cell receptor beta chains below, sequenced in a study of naive and memory T cell subsets. Their antigens are not known. Both TRBC1 and TRBC2 were covered by a beta constant-region primer of two equimolar oligonucleotides. Ligated cDNA was amplified by four rounds of PCR with nested alpha and beta constant-region primers and SP2. TCRdb reprocessed the UMI-ligation and nested PCR reads with MiXCR, giving one entry per CDR3 protein. The sample has under 150,000 distinct CDR3 sequences, more than 15% seen once. Study outcomes and limitations: A few larger clonotypes appeared in naive repertoires, especially CD8, possibly memory cells re-expressing CD45RA.

Material: naive CD8+ T cells from blood. Every receptor here comes from a human donor in good health.

J is TRBJ2-1 and V is TRBV7-9, with 7 bases aligning to TRBD1. Germline-derived CDR1 and CDR2 are SEHNR and FQNEAQ (reference sequence). CDR3 length: 15 residues. The V gene end was trimmed by 4 bases and the J gene end by 2 bases; junction bases not matched to a gene: 5. The CDR3 region has the DNA TGTGCCAGCAGCTCCGTACAGGGGACCTACAATGAGCAGTTCTTC. Translated, it gives CASSSVQGTYNEQFF.

This clonotype has a handful of counts. V is TRBV5-4 and J is TRBJ2-7; 8 positions match TRBD1. The germline gives CDR1 SGHNT, CDR2 YYREEE (reference sequence). The CDR3 covers 15 residues. V lost 4 bases to trimming and J lost 6 bases; unmatched junction nucleotides: 12. The CDR3 protein is CASSRWTQGEFEQYF. The CDR3, as DNA: TGTGCCAGCAGCAGGTGGACACAGGGGGAGTTCGAGCAGTACTTC. The entire variable domain, with the rest obtained from reference TRBV5-4 and TRBJ2-7, is as follows: ETGVTQSPTHLIKTRGQQVTLRCSSQSGHNTVSWYQQALGQGPQFIFQYYREEENGRGNFPPRFSGLQFPNYSSELNVNALELDDSALYLCASSRWTQGEFEQYFGPGTRLTVT.

This clonotype has a handful of counts. The chain joins TRBV20-1 to TRBJ1-2; no firm D call. The V and J ends lost 6 bases and 13 bases respectively, with 33 bases between them. There are 16 residues in the CDR3. Germline V CDR1 and CDR2: DFQATT, SNEGSKA (reference sequence). As DNA, the CDR3 is TGCAGTGCCCTGCGGGTTACCCAGCCTCCCCAACCAAGAGTCACCTTC. Protein: CSALRVTQPPQPRVTF.

V and J are TRBV2 and TRBJ2-7; the D call may be TRBD1 or TRBD2 (5 bases each). CDR3 length equals 13 residues. CDR1 SNHLY and CDR2 FYNNEI come from the germline V gene. Trimming cost V 6 bases and J 2 bases, with 11 bases left between them. CDR3 nucleotides: TGTGCCAGCAGCCGGGACGGAACCTACGAGCAGTACTTC. Its translation is CASSRDGTYEQYF.

The rearrangement joins TRBV11-1 to TRBJ2-1, with D hard to call. Between the trimmed V and J ends, which lost 0 bases and 7 bases, there was a span of 10 bases. CDR3 length: 14 amino acids. Germline V gives CDR1 SGHAT, CDR2 FQDESV (reference sequence). CDR3 region: CASSLASFPNEQFF. The CDR3 region has the DNA TGTGCCAGCAGCTTAGCGTCCTTCCCGAATGAGCAGTTCTTC.

V is TRBV28 and J is TRBJ2-7; D remains ambiguous. This CDR3 contains 15 residues. The germline V and J ends were trimmed by 1 base and 2 bases, with 12 bases remaining between them. Looked up from germline, CDR1 is MDHEN and CDR2 is SYDVKM. In DNA, the CDR3 is TGTGCCAGCAGTTTATTCCGCGACCAACCCTACGAGCAGTACTTC. This translates into CASSLFRDQPYEQYF.

Only a few counts were recorded for this clonotype. This sequence joins TRBV12-3 or TRBV12-4 and TRBJ2-7, with a weak D call TRBD2 (5 bases). The ends were cut back, 3 bases at V and 0 bases at J, with 15 bases in the middle. CDR3 length: 16 amino acids. This CDR3 reads CASSFGVFGSSYEQYF. For the CDR3, the DNA is TGTGCCAGCAGTTTCGGTGTCTTTGGGAGCTCCTACGAGCAGTACTTC.

This sequence joins TRBV3-1 and TRBJ2-7; D is tentatively TRBD1 or TRBD2 (5 bases each). The CDR3 is made up of 16 amino acids. CDR1 is LGHDT and CDR2 is YNNKEL in the germline V gene (reference sequence). Trimming cost V 0 bases and J 3 bases, with 15 bases left between them. In nucleotides, the CDR3 is TGTGCCAGCAGCCAAGAAACCGGGACCCCGCACTACGAGCAGTACTTC. Amino acids: CASSQETGTPHYEQYF.